The present TCR beta chain was sequenced within a study of shared clonotypes between healthy human individuals. Study-wide findings and caveats: A small donor pool kept down the genetic and exposure-history diversity that was represented.

Note on this clone: Its antigen is undetermined.

The CDR3 has 15 residues. CDR1 is SGHRS and CDR2 is YFSETQ in the germline V gene. Deletions cut 1 base from V and 0 bases from J, with 11 bases between. The method was immunoSEQ multiplex PCR; TCRdb's version includes in-frame clones alone and lacks a portion of them. The sample lists a few million clones, just under 95% occurring once. Material: naive CD4+ T cells from PBMCs. Specified subset: CD45RA+ positively selected. The chain carries TRBV5-1 and TRBJ2-7; D possibly uses TRBD1 or TRBD2 (6 bases each). This clonotype was obtained from a man younger than 35 in good health. Some clones in this sample may be carry-over from other donors' samples. DNA for the CDR3: TGCGCCAGCAGCTTGTCGGGGGCCCCCTCCTACGAGCAGTACTTC. Protein product: CASSLSGAPSYEQYF.